These 17 T cell receptor beta chains came from one sample sequenced in a study of HIV-infected patients and healthy controls. Approximately 500 ng RNA was reverse transcribed with alpha and beta constant-region primers. Using multiplexing indices, alpha and beta chain libraries were generated apart by chain-specific third strand synthesis. A single record per CDR3 protein comes from TCRdb applying MiXCR to the 5' RACE reads. The data hold 15,000 to 20,000 distinct CDR3 sequences, with 10% to 15% observed a single time. The repertoire came from unfractionated whole blood and reflected all unsorted peripheral T cells. The sequenced sample consisted of blood. The receptors were sampled from an adult in good health.

The chain employs TRBV7-2 and TRBJ1-4; D not resolved. The germline V gene encodes CDR1 SGHTA and CDR2 FQGNSA. The CDR3 is 15 residues long. V lost 5 bases and J lost 0, with 10 bases in between. For the CDR3, the DNA is TGTGCCAGCAGCGGTATTGTCTCAACTAATGAAAAACTGTTTTTT. Amino acids: CASSGIVSTNEKLFF.

This clonotype was seen more than once but under ten times. The CDR3 DNA sequence: TGTGCCAGCAGTCTACAGGGGCCGACGCCACCCCTCCACTTT. Translation gives CASSLQGPTPPLHF. V usage is TRBV6-2 or TRBV6-3 and J usage is TRBJ1-6; TRBD1 matches 7 bases. V shed 5 bases and J 11 bases; nucleotides not matched to a gene: 9. Looked up from germline, CDR1 is MNHEY and CDR2 is SVGEGT. This CDR3 comprises 14 residues.

At least ten counts were recorded for this clonotype. V gene TRBV19 combines with J gene TRBJ1-2; possibly TRBD1 for D (6 bases). The V gene lost 6 bases and the J gene lost 2 bases, with 10 bases spanning the gap. This CDR3 region has 13 residues. Looked up from germline, CDR1 is LNHDA and CDR2 is SQIVND (reference sequence). CDR3 in DNA: TGTGCCAGTAGGGTACAGGGCAACTATGGCTACACCTTC. This encodes CASRVQGNYGYTF.

In this sample, this clonotype turned up many times. The germline gene is not matched at one end of the junction; a read error may be the cause. The CDR3, as DNA: TGTGCTAGCAGCTTGCGACCGTTTACCATCCAAGAGACCCAGTACTTC. Protein sequence: CASSLRPFTIQETQYF. The chain carries TRBV7-7 and TRBJ2-5; D is uncertain. The CDR3 is 16 residues long. CDR1 is SSHAT, CDR2 FNYEAQ, per germline (reference sequence).

This clonotype was seen at least ten times. CDR3 sequence reads: CASSRTSHTGELFF. The DNA of the CDR3 is TGTGCCAGCAGCCGGACTAGCCACACCGGGGAGCTGTTTTTT. This sequence joins TRBV7-2 and TRBJ2-2, with 8 bases identical to TRBD2. Germline CDR1 and CDR2: SGHTA and FQGNSA. Trimming cost V 5 bases and J 3 bases; bases outside gene matches: 2. The CDR3 consists of 14 residues.

The sample holds a few counts of this clonotype. The gene calls are TRBV5-6 and TRBJ1-5, with 7 bases that match TRBD1. The CDR3 is 15 residues long. Germline loops: CDR1 SGHDT, CDR2 YYEEEE. V lost 3 bases, J lost 6 bases, and 9 bases stayed unmatched. This CDR3 reads CASSSRGRRGQPQHF. The CDR3 DNA is TGTGCCAGCAGCTCAAGGGGGCGCAGGGGTCAGCCCCAGCATTTT.

There are many counts of this clonotype. V is TRBV4-2 and J is TRBJ2-5; TRBD2 agrees at 7 bases. Germline lookup yields CDR1 LGHNA and CDR2 YNFKEQ. The length of the CDR3 is 15 residues. V lost 1 base and J lost 1; bases outside the gene matches: 3. The CDR3 bases are TGTGCCAGCAGCCAAGGTGCGGGGGTCCAAGAGACCCAGTACTTC. Its translation is CASSQGAGVQETQYF.

This clonotype was counted many times. The CDR3 is CASSPGHTSWLDYEQYF. The CDR3 region has the DNA TGTGCCAGCAGCCCCGGCCATACCTCCTGGCTCGATTACGAGCAGTACTTC. This chain links TRBV7-9 with TRBJ2-7; D unclear. Trimming cost V 5 bases and J 4 bases, with 24 bases left between them. CDR3 length equals 17 residues. Germline-derived CDR1 and CDR2 are SEHNR and FQNEAQ (reference sequence).

This clonotype was counted ten times or more. This chain connects TRBV7-2 to TRBJ2-1; TRBD2 aligns across 10 bases. CDR3 length: 19 amino acids. V lost 6 bases, J lost 0 bases, and 14 bases stayed unmatched. Germline-derived CDR1 and CDR2 are SGHTA and FQGNSA. CDR3 in amino acids: CASSFPIAGGLSSYNEQFF. CDR3 nucleotide sequence: TGTGCCAGCAGTTTTCCTATAGCGGGGGGCCTAAGCTCCTACAATGAGCAGTTCTTC.

In this sample, this clonotype turned up a few times. V usage is TRBV7-2 and J usage is TRBJ1-1, with D perhaps matching TRBD1 (5 bases). This CDR3 comprises 14 residues. V was shortened by 2 bases and J by 6 bases, with 13 bases between the two germline ends. Germline assignment: CDR1 SGHTA and CDR2 FQGNSA. For the CDR3, the DNA is TGTGCCAGCAGCTTACGGTCAGGGCTGTCTGAAGCTTTCTTT. This translates into CASSLRSGLSEAFF.

This clonotype was detected many times. V is TRBV4-3 and J is TRBJ2-7, with D unclear. Germline CDR1 LGHNA, CDR2 YSLEER. The CDR3 loop spans 13 amino acids. The germline V and J ends were trimmed by 2 bases and 6 bases, with 11 bases remaining between them. The CDR3 spells CASSQSMGLEQYF. The CDR3 nucleotides read TGCGCCAGCAGCCAATCCATGGGCCTCGAGCAGTACTTC.

The chain links TRBV7-2 to TRBJ1-1; no reliable D call. Germline CDR1 SGHTA, CDR2 FQGNSA. The CDR3 loop spans 13 amino acids. Deletions cut 2 bases from V and 4 bases from J, with 8 bases between. In nucleotides, the CDR3 is TGTGCCAGCAGCTTACCTTACGGCACTGAAGCTTTCTTT. This translates into CASSLPYGTEAFF.

In this sample, this clonotype turned up many times. CDR3 amino acids: CACSTGVGEQFF. Written as DNA, the CDR3 is TGTGCCTGTTCGACAGGGGTCGGTGAGCAGTTCTTC. The chain has TRBV12-3 or TRBV12-4 and TRBJ2-1; 8 bases map to TRBD1. V shed 11 bases, J shed 9 bases, and the junction held 9 bases outside the gene matches. The CDR3 covers 12 residues.

The chain couples TRBV5-1 to TRBJ1-1; maybe TRBD1 (6 bases). V was cut by 2 bases and J by 3 bases, with 11 bases left in between. The germline V gene encodes CDR1 SGHRS and CDR2 YFSETQ. The CDR3 spans 14 residues. The CDR3 reads CASSFRRGDTEAFF. Here the CDR3 DNA reads TGCGCCAGCAGCTTCCGCAGGGGTGACACTGAAGCTTTCTTT.

By sample fraction, this clonotype is medium-sized. The J gene is TRBJ2-7, the V gene TRBV7-2, with 7 positions matching TRBD2. V was clipped by 0 bases and J by 3 bases; unmatched bases: 8. This CDR3 comprises 16 residues. Germline loops: CDR1 SGHTA, CDR2 FQGNSA. The CDR3 is CASSLAQRGDNYEQYF. In DNA form, the CDR3 reads TGTGCCAGCAGCTTAGCCCAGCGGGGAGATAACTACGAGCAGTACTTC.

This clonotype has just a few counts. The chain couples TRBV20-1 to TRBJ2-1, with TRBD2 identical over 7 bases. Germline CDR1 DFQATT, CDR2 SNEGSKA (reference sequence). The junction had 5 bases not matched to a gene; V was cut back by 3 bases and J by 3 bases. CDR3 size: 14 residues. In DNA form, the CDR3 reads TGCAGTGCTAGGGCTAGCGGACTCTACAATGAGCAGTTCTTC. This codes for CSARASGLYNEQFF.

This clonotype is labeled medium-sized. The J gene is TRBJ1-3, the V gene TRBV4-2; TRBD1 aligns across 10 bases. The CDR3 has 16 residues. CDR1 is LGHNA and CDR2 is YNFKEQ in the germline V gene. Unmatched junction bases numbered 6, after V lost 4 bases and J lost 3 bases. The CDR3 reads CASSLTRTGGGNTIYF. Written as DNA, the CDR3 is TGTGCCAGCAGCCTCACTCGGACAGGGGGTGGAAACACCATATATTTT.